The TCR beta chain described here comes from a study of shared clonotypes between healthy human individuals. The table came from immunoSEQ multiplex PCR; TCRdb's copy has only in-frame clones and leaves some out. Of 2 million to 2.5 million clones detected, about 95% appear once; the ten largest clones hold roughly 1.1%. The trim removed 4 bases at V and 2 bases at J, leaving 8 bases unmatched. CDR1 is SGHTA and CDR2 is FQGNSA in the germline V gene. CDR3 length: 16 amino acids. CD8 cells regarded as naive lacked CD45RO, were positively chosen for CCR7, and omitted terminally differentiated effector memory CD45RA+ cells.

The clonotype was recovered from a man aged 18 to 30 in good health. The sample comprised naive CD8+ T cells sorted from blood. The chain has TRBV7-2 and TRBJ1-2; TRBD1 matches at 9 bases. CDR3 in amino acids: CASSSVRTGANYGYTF. The CDR3 nucleotides read TGTGCCAGCAGCTCCGTCCGGACAGGGGCCAACTATGGCTACACCTTC.